This entry lists 27 T cell receptor beta chains sequenced from one sample in a study of regulatory T cells in long-lasting Graves disease. Indicated time point: newly diagnosed GD, antithyroid drugs for less than 3 months. Following extraction of RNA from PBMCs, that RNA was used to make the TCR library. Arm-PCR of CDR3 regions and iRepertoire HTBI primers were the basis on which TCR beta libraries were built. In TCRdb, the multiplex PCR reads were re-called with MiXCR into one record per CDR3 protein. The sample consists of around 450,000 distinct CDR3 sequences, more than 13% of them appearing once. These records were also assigned to another study, of T cells in Graves' hyperthyroidism and ophthalmopathy.

The source material was peripheral blood mononuclear cells (PBMCs), sampled at new diagnosis, from a patient treated with antithyroid drugs. The source of these receptors is a woman aged 30 to 39 with Graves disease.

This clonotype was seen ten or more times. The chain uses TRBV6-1 and TRBJ2-1, with unresolved D. Germline lookup yields CDR1 MNHNS and CDR2 SASEGT. The V and J ends lost 4 bases and 5 bases respectively, with 9 bases between them. This CDR3 spans 13 amino acids. The CDR3 sequence: CASSARNNNEQFF. For the CDR3, the DNA is TGTGCCAGCAGTGCCCGGAACAACAATGAGCAGTTCTTC.

The CDR3 protein is CASSLNEMVTDTDTQYF. The CDR3 bases are TGTGCCAGCAGTTTAAATGAAATGGTTACGGACACAGATACGCAGTATTTT. This sequence joins TRBV27 and TRBJ2-3; no reliable D call. Germline V lookup: CDR1 MNHEY, CDR2 SMNVEV (reference sequence). The CDR3 runs to 17 residues. V was pared by 2 bases and J by 2 bases, with 17 bases between.

This clonotype was seen a few times. The chain links TRBV5-1 to TRBJ2-5; 11 bases fit TRBD2. V trimming: 4 bases; J trimming: 4 bases; junction bases outside the gene matches: 6. CDR3 length: 15 amino acids. Germline CDR1 SGHRS, CDR2 YFSETQ. CDR3 in amino acids: CASSRTGLAGETQYF. The CDR3 DNA follows: TGCGCCAGCAGCCGAACTGGACTAGCGGGAGAGACCCAGTACTTC.

This clonotype was observed a few times. The rearrangement joins TRBV7-9 to TRBJ2-2, with 10 bases fitting TRBD2. The CDR3 has 17 residues. Losses at the gene ends were 3 bases for V and 0 bases for J; bases not matched to a gene: 4. Looked up from germline, CDR1 is SEHNR and CDR2 is FQNEAQ (reference sequence). DNA for the CDR3: TGTGCCAGCAGCTTCCGCGGACTAGCGGCGAACACCGGGGAGCTGTTTTTT. Protein sequence: CASSFRGLAANTGELFF.

With respect to this clonotype: This may stem from a read error, because a much larger clone lies one nucleotide away. The chain combines TRBV7-8 with TRBJ1-1; D is unresolved. This CDR3 comprises 12 residues. Germline-derived CDR1 and CDR2 are SGHVS and FQNEAQ. CDR3: CVSSWVNTEAFF. DNA of the CDR3: TGTGTCAGCAGTTGGGTTAACACTGAAGCTTTCTTT.

This clonotype was seen repeatedly, ten times or more. The CDR3 loop reads CASSQTDRGWEKLFF. Here the CDR3 DNA reads TGTGCCAGCAGCCAGACAGACAGGGGATGGGAAAAACTGTTTTTT. V is TRBV3-1 and J is TRBJ1-4; 8 bases fit TRBD1. Germline V gene data show CDR1 as LGHDT and CDR2 as YNNKEL (reference sequence). This CDR3 has 15 residues. V lost 3 bases, J lost 8 bases, and 8 bases stayed unmatched.

Many counts were recorded for this clonotype. The V call is TRBV12-3 or TRBV12-4, the J call TRBJ2-1, with TRBD1 as a possible D gene (5 bases). V lost 10 bases, J lost 5 bases, and 12 bases lay in between. The length of the CDR3 is 12 residues. CDR3 protein: CATTDRDNEQFF. The CDR3 DNA reads as TGTGCCACCACCGACAGAGACAATGAGCAGTTCTTC.

Ten or more counts support this clonotype. The rearrangement uses TRBV27 and TRBJ1-5; D gene uncertain. The germline gives CDR1 MNHEY, CDR2 SMNVEV (reference sequence). V dropped 2 bases and J dropped 6 bases, with 11 bases sitting between them. The CDR3 has 14 amino acids. CDR3 nucleotide sequence: TGTGCCAGCAGTTTAATGGGAGAGGGTCAGCCCCAGCATTTT. It yields the protein CASSLMGEGQPQHF.

The chain is built from TRBV3-1 and TRBJ2-1; D tentatively reads TRBD1 or TRBD2 (5 bases each). CDR1 and CDR2 (germline): LGHDT, YNNKEL (reference sequence). Trimming removed 7 bases at V and 2 bases at J, with 12 bases between. The CDR3 runs to 14 residues. The CDR3 region has the DNA TGTGCCAGCACGCCCGGGGCCCCCTACAATGAGCAGTTCTTC. Translated: CASTPGAPYNEQFF.

This clonotype occurred many times. The genes are TRBV12-3 or TRBV12-4 and TRBJ1-1; 11 bases are shared with TRBD1. Trimming took 4 bases from V and 1 from J; bases not matched to a gene: 2. This CDR3 spans 15 amino acids. In DNA form, the CDR3 reads TGTGCCAGCAGTTGGGACAGGGGGTCGAACACTGAAGCTTTCTTT. Amino acid sequence: CASSWDRGSNTEAFF.

This clonotype has a count of ten or more. J is TRBJ1-2 and V is TRBV10-3; 7 nucleotides align to TRBD1. The V gene end was trimmed by 4 bases and the J gene end by 8 bases; junction bases not matched to a gene: 10. The germline V gene encodes CDR1 ENHRY and CDR2 SYGVKD. The CDR3 contains 14 residues. DNA for the CDR3: TGTGCCATCAGTGGGACAGGCGACCTATTGGGCTACACCTTC. Translation: CAISGTGDLLGYTF.

About this clonotype itself: Its ends do not fully match the called genes, so a read error is possible. CDR3 nucleotides: TGTGCCGGCAGCACAGGACAGGGGGGCTACGAGCAGTACTTC. Encoded protein: CAGSTGQGGYEQYF. V usage is TRBV9 and J usage is TRBJ2-7, with TRBD1 identical over 10 bases. Germline CDR1 and CDR2: SGDLS and YYNGEE. This CDR3 is built from 14 residues.

This clonotype was recorded many times. This chain joins TRBV28 and TRBJ2-5; D may be TRBD1 (6 bases). The V gene lost 6 bases and the J gene lost 5 bases, with 19 bases spanning the gap. Germline values: CDR1 MDHEN, CDR2 SYDVKM. The CDR3 has 15 amino acids. The CDR3 protein is CASSPTGSRGETQYF. The CDR3 DNA reads as TGTGCCAGCAGCCCCACAGGGTCCCGTGGGGAGACCCAGTACTTC.

This clonotype appeared many times. DNA for the CDR3: TGTGCCAGCAGCTCAATAGCGGGAGGTTCCCGGAGCTACGAGCAGTACTTC. This gives the protein CASSSIAGGSRSYEQYF. V gene TRBV13 combines with J gene TRBJ2-7; 10 bases are a match to TRBD2. V lost 4 bases, J lost 3 bases, and 12 bases stayed unmatched. In germline, CDR1 is PRHDT, CDR2 FYEKMQ (reference sequence). CDR3 size: 17 residues. Full variable domain (missing parts from reference TRBV13 and TRBJ2-7): AAGVIQSPRHLIKEKRETATLKCYPIPRHDTVYWYQQGPGQDPQFLISFYEKMQSDKGSIPDRFSAQQFSDYHSELNMSSLELGDSALYFCASSSIAGGSRSYEQYFGPGTRLTVT.

This chain uses TRBV29-1 with TRBJ2-1, with TRBD1 identical over 9 bases. Germline V CDR1 and CDR2: SQVTM, ANQGSEA. This CDR3 contains 15 residues. J gave up 0 bases and V 6 bases, and 6 bases lay outside the gene matches. CDR3 in DNA: TGCAGCGTGCGGACAGGGGACGGCTCCTACAATGAGCAGTTCTTC. It translates to CSVRTGDGSYNEQFF.

J is TRBJ2-1 and V is TRBV19, with a possible D match to TRBD2 (5 bases). V was pared by 4 bases and J by 8 bases, with 12 bases between. CDR3 length equals 13 residues. CDR1 is LNHDA and CDR2 is SQIVND in the germline V gene (reference sequence). CDR3: CASSNRDLDEQFF. The CDR3 DNA sequence: TGTGCCAGTAGTAATCGGGATTTGGATGAGCAGTTCTTC.

As concerns this clonotype: A much larger clonotype is one base distant, so this may be a read error. The chain joins TRBV5-1 to TRBJ1-1; maybe TRBD1 (6 bases). The CDR3 extends over 17 amino acids. Germline loops: CDR1 SGHRS, CDR2 YFSETQ. The CDR3 bases are TGCGCCAGCAGCTTTAACCCTCGACAGGCCATGAACACTGAAGCTTCCTTT. Translating it yields CASSFNPRQAMNTEASF.

This clonotype was recorded many times. CDR3 protein: CASTTVLQGAQPQHF. The CDR3 DNA reads TGTGCCAGCACCACAGTTCTACAGGGAGCTCAGCCCCAGCATTTT. J is TRBJ1-5 and V is TRBV28, with D perhaps TRBD1 (6 bases). Deletions cut 7 bases from V and 6 bases from J, with 19 bases between. CDR3 length equals 15 residues. The germline gives CDR1 MDHEN, CDR2 SYDVKM.

This clonotype appeared many times. This chain joins TRBV7-9 and TRBJ2-3, with 9 bases identical to TRBD2. Germline V CDR1 and CDR2: SEHNR, FQNEAQ (reference sequence). Trimming at V came to 4 bases and at J to 2 bases, leaving 13 bases not matched to a gene. The CDR3 runs to 18 residues. Here the CDR3 DNA reads TGTGCCAGCAGCTCCCTACGTAAGGCGGGAGGGCTCACAGATACGCAGTATTTT. As protein: CASSSLRKAGGLTDTQYF.

This clonotype has more than one count but fewer than ten. This chain connects TRBV28 to TRBJ2-2; 9 positions agree with TRBD1. Germline V CDR1 and CDR2: MDHEN, SYDVKM. V lost 5 bases, J lost 3 bases, and 7 bases stayed unmatched. This CDR3 spans 16 amino acids. The CDR3 here is CASSPRGQGDTGELFF. In DNA form, the CDR3 reads TGTGCCAGCAGTCCTCGGGGACAGGGTGACACCGGGGAGCTGTTTTTT.

This clonotype occurred many times. This chain links TRBV3-1 with TRBJ1-1; no reliable D call. V was clipped by 1 base and J by 5 bases, with 11 bases between them. The CDR3 loop spans 14 amino acids. CDR1 and CDR2 (germline): LGHDT, YNNKEL (reference sequence). The DNA for the CDR3 is TGTGCCAGCAGCCAAGGAGCTGCGGGAACTGAAGCTTTCTTT. Its translation: CASSQGAAGTEAFF.

Comments on this clonotype: A much larger clone sits a single nucleotide away, making a read error possible. The V call is TRBV6-5, the J call TRBJ2-7, with 7 bases aligning to TRBD2. Germline values: CDR1 MNHEY, CDR2 SVGAGI. The CDR3 totals 14 residues. In DNA form, the CDR3 reads TGTGCCAGCGGTTACATGGCGGGAGCGGACGAGCAGTACTTC. This codes for CASGYMAGADEQYF.

This chain links TRBV7-3 with TRBJ2-1; D is perhaps TRBD1 or TRBD2 (5 bases each). Per the germline V gene, CDR1 is SGHTA and CDR2 is FQGTGA. The CDR3 length is 16 residues. The V end lost 3 bases, the J end lost 5 bases, and 17 bases lay between the germline ends. DNA of the CDR3: TGTGCCAGCAGCTTGGGTGGGGGTTGGGGAAACAATGAGCAGTTCTTC. Amino acids: CASSLGGGWGNNEQFF.

This clonotype was detected ten times or more. The J gene is TRBJ2-1, the V gene TRBV6-2 or TRBV6-3, with 12 bases matching TRBD2. The ends lost 0 bases at V and 6 bases at J; junction bases unmatched: 6. This CDR3 is 17 amino acids long. Germline CDR1 is MNHEY and CDR2 is SVGEGT. CDR3 sequence (DNA): TGTGCCAGCAGTTACTCATCCGGACTAGCGGGAATCAATGAGCAGTTCTTC. This gives the protein CASSYSSGLAGINEQFF.

The V gene is TRBV27, the J gene TRBJ1-6; possible D gene TRBD1, 5 bases. Germline V CDR1 and CDR2: MNHEY, SMNVEV (reference sequence). The CDR3 contains 13 residues. Trimming took off 2 bases at V and 8 bases at J, with 7 bases between the two ends. CDR3 residues: CASSLGTYSPLHF. CDR3 nucleotides: TGTGCCAGCAGTTTAGGGACTTATTCACCCCTCCACTTT.

The V call is TRBV7-3, the J call TRBJ2-2; D is uncertain. V was cut by 0 bases and J by 2 bases, with 10 bases left in between. Germline lookup yields CDR1 SGHTA and CDR2 FQGTGA. The CDR3 contains 16 residues. CDR3 in amino acids: CASSLTGQLNTGELFF. In DNA, the CDR3 is TGTGCCAGCAGCTTAACAGGGCAGCTTAACACCGGGGAGCTGTTTTTT.

In this sample, this clonotype turned up many times. The chain is built from TRBV20-1 and TRBJ2-7; 9 positions agree with TRBD2. Germline lookup yields CDR1 DFQATT and CDR2 SNEGSKA (reference sequence). CDR3 length equals 13 residues. The V segment lost 3 bases and the J segment 5 bases; nucleotides outside the gene matches: 5. DNA of the CDR3: TGCAGTGCTAGTAGCGGGAGAAGCCACGAGCAGTACTTC. Protein sequence: CSASSGRSHEQYF.